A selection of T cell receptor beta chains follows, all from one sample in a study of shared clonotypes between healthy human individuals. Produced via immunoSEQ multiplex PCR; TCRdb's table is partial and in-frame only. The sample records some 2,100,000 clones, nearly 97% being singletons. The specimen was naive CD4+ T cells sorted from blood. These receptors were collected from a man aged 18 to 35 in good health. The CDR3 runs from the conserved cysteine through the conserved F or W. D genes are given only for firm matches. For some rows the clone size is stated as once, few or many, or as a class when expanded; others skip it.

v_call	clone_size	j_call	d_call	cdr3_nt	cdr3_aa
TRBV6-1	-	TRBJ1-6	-	TGTGCCAGCAGTGAAGCAAGGGGAAATTCACCCCTCCACTTT	CASSEARGNSPLHF
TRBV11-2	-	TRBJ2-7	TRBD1	TGTGCCAGCAGCCCCCCCGGGACAGGGGGCTACGAGCAGTACTTC	CASSPPGTGGYEQYF
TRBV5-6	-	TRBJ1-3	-	TGTGCCAGCAGCTTGGAAGGACTCTCTGGAAACACCATATATTTT	CASSLEGLSGNTIYF
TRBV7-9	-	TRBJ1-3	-	TGTGCCAGCAGCTTAGGCACTGGAAACACCATATATTTT	CASSLGTGNTIYF
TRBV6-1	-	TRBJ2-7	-	TGTGCCAGCAGTGTGCGGGACAGCTCCTACGAGCAGTACTTC	CASSVRDSSYEQYF
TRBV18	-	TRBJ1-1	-	TGTGCCAGCTCACCACCGAACAATGTGAACACTGAAGCTTTCTTT	CASSPPNNVNTEAFF
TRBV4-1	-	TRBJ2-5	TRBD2	TGCGCCAGCAGCCAAGATAGGACTAGCGGGTTCCAAGAGACCCAGTACTTC	CASSQDRTSGFQETQYF
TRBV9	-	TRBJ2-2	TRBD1	TGTGCCAGCAGACAAGACAGGGGCGGTGACACCGGGGAGCTGTTTTTT	CASRQDRGGDTGELFF
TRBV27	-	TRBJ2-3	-	TGTGCCAGCACCCGACGAGGACTTCCTAGCACAGATACGCAGTATTTT	CASTRRGLPSTDTQYF
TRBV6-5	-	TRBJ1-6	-	TGTGCCAGCAAGCCCGCAGGGGTTTCGGCTCCCCTCCACTTT	CASKPAGVSAPLHF
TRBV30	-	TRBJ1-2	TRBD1	TGTGCCTGGAGTTTGCCCCGGACAGGGCCTAACTATGGCTACACCTTC	CAWSLPRTGPNYGYTF
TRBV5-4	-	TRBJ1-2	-	TGTGCCAGCAGCTTAAGACGGGTTAACTATGGCTACACCTTC	CASSLRRVNYGYTF
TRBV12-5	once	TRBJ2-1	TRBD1	TGTGCTAGTGCCACGGGACAGGGCGACAATGAGCAGTTCTTC	CASATGQGDNEQFF
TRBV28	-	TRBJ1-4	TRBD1	TGTGCCAGCAGTCCGGGGACAGGGCATGAAAAACTGTTTTTT	CASSPGTGHEKLFF
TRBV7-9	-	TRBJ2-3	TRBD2	TGTGCCAGCAGCTCAAGCGGGGGGGCCTCGGATACGCAGTATTTT	CASSSSGGASDTQYF
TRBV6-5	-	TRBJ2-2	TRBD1	TGTGCCAGCAGCGCGACAGGGCCCGGGGAGCTGTTTTTT	CASSATGPGELFF
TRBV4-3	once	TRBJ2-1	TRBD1	TGCGCCAGCAGCAAGGGACAGGGAGCGGATCGCCACAATGAGCAGTTCTTC	CASSKGQGADRHNEQFF
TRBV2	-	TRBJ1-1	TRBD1	TGTGCCAGCAGCGAAGGCCTGGGGAAGGGGGCTAACACTGAAGCTTTCTTT	CASSEGLGKGANTEAFF
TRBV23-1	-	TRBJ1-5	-	TGCGCCAGTCGGCGGGGGGGGCTAGATCAGCCCCAGCATTTT	CASRRGGLDQPQHF
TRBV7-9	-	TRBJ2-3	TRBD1	TGTGCCAGCAGCTACGGACAGGGGAATACGCAGTATTTT	CASSYGQGNTQYF
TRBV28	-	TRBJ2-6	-	TGTGCCAGCCGGGACACCGGCTCTGGGGCCAACGTCCTGACTTTC	CASRDTGSGANVLTF
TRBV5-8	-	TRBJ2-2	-	TGTGCCAGCAGCTTTGCGGGAACCGGGGAGCTGTTTTTT	CASSFAGTGELFF
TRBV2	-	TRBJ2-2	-	TGTGCCAGCAGTGAGCTCCGAAATCCCGGGGAGCTGTTTTTT	CASSELRNPGELFF
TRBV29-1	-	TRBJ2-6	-	TGCAGCGTTGGTCCAGGGTCTGGGGCCAACGTCCTGACTTTC	CSVGPGSGANVLTF
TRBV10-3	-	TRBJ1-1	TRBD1	TGTGCCATCAGTGAAAGGGACAGCACCCGGAGCACTGAAGCTTTCTTT	CAISERDSTRSTEAFF
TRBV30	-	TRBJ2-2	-	TGTGCCTGTCGGAGGGCGGGGTCTAACACCGGGGAGCTGTTTTTT	CACRRAGSNTGELFF
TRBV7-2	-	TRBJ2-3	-	TGTGCCAGCAGCTCCCGAGGTAGCGCGGACACAGATACGCAGTATTTT	CASSSRGSADTDTQYF
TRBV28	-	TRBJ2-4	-	TGTGCCAGCAGTAGCTTTGTTGGCAGACTCCTAGCCAAAAACATTCAGTACTTC	CASSSFVGRLLAKNIQYF
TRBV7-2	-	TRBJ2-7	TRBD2	TGTGCCAGCAGCGCCGCGGGGGTCAATGCCGGCGAGCAGTACTTC	CASSAAGVNAGEQYF
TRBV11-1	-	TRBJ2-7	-	TGTGCCAGCAGCGGTCGTTTTGTCAGCGAGCAGTACTTC	CASSGRFVSEQYF
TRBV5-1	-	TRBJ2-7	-	TGCGCCAGCAGCTTGGATGTTGGGAGAGGCGAGCAGTACTTC	CASSLDVGRGEQYF
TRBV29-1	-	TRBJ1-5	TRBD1	TGCAGCGTTGGAGGCCAGGGGGACCAGCCCCAGCATTTT	CSVGGQGDQPQHF
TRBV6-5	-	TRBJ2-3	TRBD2	TGTGCCAGCCGGGGGGGGACAGATACGCAGTATTTT	CASRGGTDTQYF
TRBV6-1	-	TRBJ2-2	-	TGTGCCAGCAGCGCGAACACCGGGGAGCTGTTTTTT	CASSANTGELFF
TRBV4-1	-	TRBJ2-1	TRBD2	TGCGCCAGCAGCCAAGATGCTAGCGGAACCTACAATGAGCAGTTCTTC	CASSQDASGTYNEQFF
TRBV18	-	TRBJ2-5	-	TGTGCCAGCTCCCCGACAGGTCAAGAGACCCAGTACTTC	CASSPTGQETQYF
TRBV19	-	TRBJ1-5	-	TGTGCCAGTAGTATTGCGGTTACTCTGAATCAGCCCCAGCATTTT	CASSIAVTLNQPQHF
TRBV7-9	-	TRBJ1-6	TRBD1	TGTGCCAGCAGCCGTCCCGGGACAGGGTTCGGTAATTCACCCCTCCACTTT	CASSRPGTGFGNSPLHF
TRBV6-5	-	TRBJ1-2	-	TGTGCCAGCAGTTACTTCGGTACAGGGACCTATGGCTACACCTTC	CASSYFGTGTYGYTF
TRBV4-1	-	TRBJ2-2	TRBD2	TGCGCCAGCAGCCCGGGCGGCGGGAGGGTGAGCGGGGAGCTGTTTTTT	CASSPGGGRVSGELFF
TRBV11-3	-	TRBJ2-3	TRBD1	TGTGCCAGCAGCCCGGGACAGGGAGGCACAGATACGCAGTATTTT	CASSPGQGGTDTQYF
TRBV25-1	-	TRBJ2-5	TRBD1	TGTGCCAGCAGACCGGGACAGCAATACCAAGAGACCCAGTACTTC	CASRPGQQYQETQYF
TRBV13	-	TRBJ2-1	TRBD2	TGTGCCAGCAGCCGCCCCTGGACTAGCGGGAGAGTTGATGAGCAGTTCTTC	CASSRPWTSGRVDEQFF
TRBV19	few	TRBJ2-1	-	TGTGCCAGTAGTGACCGCTTGAATGAGCAGTTCTTC	CASSDRLNEQFF
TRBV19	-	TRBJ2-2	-	TGTGCCAGTACGGAGCTTGGGGGCTCGAACACCGGGGAGCTGTTTTTT	CASTELGGSNTGELFF
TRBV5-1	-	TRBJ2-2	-	TGCGCCAGCAGCAACGCAGGGTCCCCCGGGGAGCTGTTTTTT	CASSNAGSPGELFF
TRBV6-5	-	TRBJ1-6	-	TGTGCCAGCAGTTACGGGCAAAACCTCCACTTT	CASSYGQNLHF